Each of the 22 T cell receptor beta chains below was sequenced from the same sample in a study of control samples from healthy donors and cancer patients (TCRdb year 2020). Library construction relied on the immunoSEQ multiplex PCR assay. The clones in this table, taken by TCRdb from immuneACCESS, are in-frame only. Not every clone is retained; where verified, under half of the shortfall comes from an unresolved V gene, and the cause of the rest is unknown. Present in this sample are roughly 170,000 clones, more than 90% of which were seen just once. The ten largest clones take up 2% to 2.5% of the sample. The sequencing sample was made of blood. Every receptor here comes from a middle-aged woman in good health.

The chain recombines TRBV27 with TRBJ1-1; D remains unclear. Germline CDR1 reads MNHEY; CDR2 reads SMNVEV (reference sequence). The CDR3 has 13 residues. V was clipped by 5 bases and J by 3 bases, with 10 bases between them. CDR3 DNA sequence: TGTGCCAGCAGTCGCCTTCAGGACACTGAAGCTTTCTTT. It translates to CASSRLQDTEAFF.

This chain connects TRBV5-1 to TRBJ2-7; D unclear. Trimming shortened V by 0 bases and J by 6 bases, and 10 bases separated the two germline ends. CDR3 length equals 13 residues. Germline V gives CDR1 SGHRS, CDR2 YFSETQ. The CDR3 coding sequence is TGCGCCAGCAGCTTGGCCTTTCCCTCCGAGCAGTACTTC. Its protein is CASSLAFPSEQYF.

V and J are TRBV5-1 and TRBJ1-2; the D gene is possibly TRBD1 (6 bases). With 5 bases removed from V and 3 bases from J, the gap between germline ends came to 11 bases. Germline V gene sequence: CDR1 SGHRS, CDR2 YFSETQ. The CDR3 runs 13 residues. CDR3 nucleotides: TGCGCCAGCAGTTGGGAGGGGGACTATGGCTACACCTTC. It codes for CASSWEGDYGYTF.

The genes are TRBV7-9 and TRBJ1-3, with 7 bases matching TRBD1. Trimming at V came to 5 bases and at J to 1 base, leaving 5 bases not matched to a gene. CDR1 and CDR2 (germline): SEHNR, FQNEAQ (reference sequence). The CDR3 spans 15 residues. The CDR3 DNA follows: TGTGCCAGCAGCCTACAGGGGAATTCTGGAAACACCATATATTTT. Encoded protein: CASSLQGNSGNTIYF.

The chain uses TRBV7-9 and TRBJ2-1, with 12 bases identical to TRBD2. Germline V gene lookup returns CDR1 SEHNR and CDR2 FQNEAQ (reference sequence). This CDR3 contains 15 residues. The trim removed 9 bases at V and 9 bases at J, leaving 12 bases unmatched. Written as DNA, the CDR3 is TGTGCCAGTAAAAAACTAGCGGGGGGCCAGGGTGAGCAGTTCTTC. This gives the protein CASKKLAGGQGEQFF.

J is TRBJ2-5 and V is TRBV27; D tentatively reads TRBD1 or TRBD2 (5 bases each). Germline loops: CDR1 MNHEY, CDR2 SMNVEV (reference sequence). This CDR3 contains 14 residues. Trimming took off 4 bases at V and 4 bases at J, with 13 bases between the two ends. This CDR3 reads CASSSTLGGETQYF. CDR3 sequence (DNA): TGTGCCAGCAGTTCGACTCTTGGGGGAGAGACCCAGTACTTC.

The CDR3: CASRGGFGQFF. CDR3 in DNA: TGTGCCAGCAGGGGAGGGTTTGGACAGTTCTTC. The chain links TRBV2 to TRBJ2-1; 7 positions match TRBD2. CDR3 size: 11 residues. Germline CDR1 and CDR2: SNHLY and FYNNEI. The V gene end was trimmed by 6 bases and the J gene end by 13 bases; junction bases not matched to a gene: 6.

V and J are TRBV14 and TRBJ2-2, with a weak D call TRBD2 (6 bases). V gave up 1 base and J gave up 2 bases, with 23 bases separating them. Germline V gives CDR1 SGHDN, CDR2 FVKESK. This CDR3 has 20 residues. CDR3 bases: TGTGCCAGCAGCCAAGCCGCGGGGATTATCCATGAACGAAACACCGGGGAGCTGTTTTTT. Protein: CASSQAAGIIHERNTGELFF.

The V and J genes are TRBV6-5 and TRBJ1-1; TRBD1 aligns across 7 bases. This CDR3 is 13 amino acids long. Trimming took 6 bases from V and 4 from J; bases not matched to a gene: 5. Germline CDR1 and CDR2: MNHEY and SVGAGI. The CDR3 coding sequence is TGTGCCAGCAGCCAGGGGGTTCTCACTGAAGCTTTCTTT. This gives the protein CASSQGVLTEAFF.

The gene calls are TRBV2 and TRBJ1-5; 9 bases match TRBD1. Trimming cost V 4 bases and J 5 bases; bases outside gene matches: 0. The CDR3 consists of 13 residues. Germline V gives CDR1 SNHLY, CDR2 FYNNEI. The chain's CDR3 is CASSGTGDQPQHF. The CDR3 DNA is TGTGCCAGCAGTGGGACAGGGGATCAGCCCCAGCATTTT.

This chain uses TRBV29-1 with TRBJ1-3; D is unclear. The length of the CDR3 is 13 residues. V was pared by 2 bases and J by 0 bases, with 5 bases between. The germline gives CDR1 SQVTM, CDR2 ANQGSEA. Written as DNA, the CDR3 is TGCAGCGTTGAATTGAGCTCTGGAAACACCATATATTTT. This sequence encodes CSVELSSGNTIYF.

This chain joins TRBV6-1 and TRBJ2-1, with 11 bases that match TRBD1. This CDR3 comprises 16 residues. With 4 bases clipped from V and 3 bases from J, the junction kept 5 bases outside the gene matches. Germline CDR1 is MNHNS and CDR2 is SASEGT. CDR3 protein: CASSAWTGGFYNEQFF. In nucleotides, the CDR3 is TGTGCCAGCAGTGCCTGGACAGGGGGCTTCTACAATGAGCAGTTCTTC.

This clone appeared once. The chain uses TRBV2 and TRBJ2-7; D remains ambiguous. V lost 4 bases, J lost 2 bases, and 6 bases lay in between. Germline lookup yields CDR1 SNHLY and CDR2 FYNNEI. The CDR3 length is 12 residues. The CDR3 DNA sequence: TGTGCCAGCAGTGCCAGAACCTACGAGCAGTACTTC. Translating gives CASSARTYEQYF.

The V and J genes are TRBV11-2 and TRBJ2-7; D tentatively fits TRBD1 or TRBD2 (5 bases each). CDR3 length: 13 residues. The ends were cut back, 11 bases at V and 3 bases at J, with 17 bases in the middle. Germline V lookup: CDR1 SGHAT, CDR2 FQNNGV. In DNA form, the CDR3 reads TGTGCCTCCACCACGGGGACCCACTACGAGCAGTACTTC. This translates into CASTTGTHYEQYF. The full variable domain, rest sourced from reference TRBV11-2 and TRBJ2-7, is EAGVAQSPRYKIIEKRQSVAFWCNPISGHATLYWYQQILGQGPKLLIQFQNNGVVDDSQLPKDRFSAERLKGVDSTLKIQPAKLEDSAVYLCASTTGTHYEQYFGPGTRLTVT.

This chain uses TRBV12-3 or TRBV12-4 with TRBJ2-6, with D uncertain. The V and J ends lost 10 bases and 0 bases respectively, with 7 bases between them. This CDR3 is 13 amino acids long. CDR3 protein: CATRNSGANVLTF. CDR3 nucleotides: TGTGCCACGAGGAACTCTGGGGCCAACGTCCTGACTTTC.

The chain joins TRBV28 to TRBJ2-7; 7 bases are a match to TRBD1. CDR3 length: 15 amino acids. Losses at the gene ends were 5 bases for V and 0 bases for J; bases not matched to a gene: 7. The V gene's germline CDR1 is MDHEN and CDR2 SYDVKM. CDR3 in amino acids: CASSRSTGNSYEQYF. CDR3 nucleotide sequence: TGTGCCAGCAGTCGGTCGACAGGGAACTCCTACGAGCAGTACTTC.

The rearrangement uses TRBV2 and TRBJ2-3; D is unresolved. CDR1 SNHLY and CDR2 FYNNEI come from the germline V gene. The CDR3 contains 12 residues. Trimming cost V 3 bases and J 1 base, with 2 bases left between them. CDR3 in amino acids: CASSDGTDTQYF. The CDR3 DNA follows: TGTGCCAGCAGTGATGGCACAGATACGCAGTATTTT.

This sequence joins TRBV7-9 and TRBJ1-6; 9 nucleotides match TRBD1. The germline gives CDR1 SEHNR, CDR2 FQNEAQ (reference sequence). Trimming cost V 4 bases and J 6 bases; bases outside gene matches: 10. CDR3 length equals 17 residues. The chain's CDR3 is CASSSWTGASFNSPLHF. In nucleotides, the CDR3 is TGTGCCAGCAGCTCTTGGACAGGGGCTAGCTTTAATTCACCCCTCCACTTT.

The rearrangement joins TRBV2 to TRBJ1-2, with D uncertain. The germline V gene encodes CDR1 SNHLY and CDR2 FYNNEI. There are 14 residues in the CDR3. The germline V and J ends were trimmed by 4 bases and 2 bases, with 11 bases remaining between them. The CDR3 nucleotides are TGTGCCAGCAGTGTGACGTTAGTGAACTATGGCTACACCTTC. It translates to CASSVTLVNYGYTF.

V usage is TRBV5-1 and J usage is TRBJ1-1, with no clear D. Deletions cut 9 bases from V and 1 base from J, with 19 bases between. This CDR3 region has 15 residues. Germline V gene sequence: CDR1 SGHRS, CDR2 YFSETQ. Here the CDR3 reads CATSLEVAGNTEAFF. The CDR3 DNA reads as TGCGCCACCTCGCTGGAGGTCGCGGGGAACACTGAAGCTTTCTTT.

V is TRBV7-9 and J is TRBJ1-1, with D perhaps TRBD1 (5 bases). Germline loops: CDR1 SEHNR, CDR2 FQNEAQ (reference sequence). V was trimmed by 4 bases and J by 5 bases, leaving 17 bases between them. This CDR3 is 15 amino acids long. CDR3 amino acids: CASSSPLGGGTEAFF. CDR3 coding DNA: TGTGCCAGCAGCTCTCCTTTGGGGGGTGGAACTGAAGCTTTCTTT. Using reference TRBV7-9 and TRBJ1-1 for the parts outside the CDR3, the full variable domain is DTGVSQNPRHKITKRGQNVTFRCDPISEHNRLYWYRQTLGQGPEFLTYFQNEAQLEKSRLLSDRFSAERPKGSFSTLEIQRTEQGDSAMYLCASSSPLGGGTEAFFGQGTRLTVV.

V usage is TRBV2 and J usage is TRBJ2-5; D is unresolved. The CDR3 sequence is 14 residues long. Looked up from germline, CDR1 is SNHLY and CDR2 is FYNNEI. V lost 8 bases and J lost 0, with 13 bases in between. In DNA form, the CDR3 reads TGTGCCAGCCAAATCCCCTGGGACCAAGAGACCCAGTACTTC. This encodes CASQIPWDQETQYF.